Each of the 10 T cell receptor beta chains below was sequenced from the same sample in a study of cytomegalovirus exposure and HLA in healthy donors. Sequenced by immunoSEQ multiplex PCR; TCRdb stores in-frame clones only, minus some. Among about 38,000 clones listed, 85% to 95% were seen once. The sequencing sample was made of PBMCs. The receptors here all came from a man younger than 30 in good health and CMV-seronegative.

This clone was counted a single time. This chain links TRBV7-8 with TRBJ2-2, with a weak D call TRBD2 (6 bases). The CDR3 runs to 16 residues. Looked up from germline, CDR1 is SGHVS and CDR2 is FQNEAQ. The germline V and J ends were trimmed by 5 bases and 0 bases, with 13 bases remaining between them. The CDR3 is CASSPLGGPNTGELFF. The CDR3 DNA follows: TGTGCCAGCAGCCCCCTCGGAGGGCCGAACACCGGGGAGCTGTTTTTT. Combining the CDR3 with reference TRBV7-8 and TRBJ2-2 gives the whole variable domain GAGVSQSPRYKVAKRGQDVALRCDPISGHVSLFWYQQALGQGPEFLTYFQNEAQLDKSGLPSDRFFAERPEGSVSTLKIQRTQQEDSAVYLCASSPLGGPNTGELFFGEGSRLTVL.

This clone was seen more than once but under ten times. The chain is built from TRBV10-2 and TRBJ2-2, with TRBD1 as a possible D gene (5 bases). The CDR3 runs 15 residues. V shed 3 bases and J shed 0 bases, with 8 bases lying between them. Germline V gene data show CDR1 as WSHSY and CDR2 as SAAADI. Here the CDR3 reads CASSENRPNTGELFF. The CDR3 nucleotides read TGCGCCAGCAGTGAAAACAGGCCGAACACCGGGGAGCTGTTTTTT.

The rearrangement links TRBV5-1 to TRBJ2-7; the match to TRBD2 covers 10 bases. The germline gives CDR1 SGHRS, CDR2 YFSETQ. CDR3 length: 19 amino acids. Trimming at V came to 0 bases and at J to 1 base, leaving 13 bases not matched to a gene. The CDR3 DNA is TGCGCCAGCAGCTTGGGGGGTAGCGGGGGGACCTCTTCTTCCTACGAGCAGTACTTC. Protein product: CASSLGGSGGTSSSYEQYF.

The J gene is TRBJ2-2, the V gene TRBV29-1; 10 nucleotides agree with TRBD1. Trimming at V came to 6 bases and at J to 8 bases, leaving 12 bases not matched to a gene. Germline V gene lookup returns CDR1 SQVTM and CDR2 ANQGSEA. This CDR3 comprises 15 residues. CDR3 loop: CSVEKWDRGEGELFF. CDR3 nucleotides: TGCAGCGTCGAGAAGTGGGACAGGGGTGAGGGGGAGCTGTTTTTT.

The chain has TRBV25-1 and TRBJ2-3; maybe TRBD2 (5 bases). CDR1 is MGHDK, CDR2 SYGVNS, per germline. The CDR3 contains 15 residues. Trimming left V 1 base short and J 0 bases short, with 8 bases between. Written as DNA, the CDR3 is TGTGCCAGCAGTGAATTTCGGGGTAGCACAGATACGCAGTATTTT. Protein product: CASSEFRGSTDTQYF.

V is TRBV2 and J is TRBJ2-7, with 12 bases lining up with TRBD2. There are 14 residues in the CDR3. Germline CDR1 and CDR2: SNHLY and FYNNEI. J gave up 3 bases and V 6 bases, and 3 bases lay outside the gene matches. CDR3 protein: CASRGLAGSYEQYF. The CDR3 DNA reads TGTGCCAGCAGAGGACTAGCGGGGAGCTACGAGCAGTACTTC.

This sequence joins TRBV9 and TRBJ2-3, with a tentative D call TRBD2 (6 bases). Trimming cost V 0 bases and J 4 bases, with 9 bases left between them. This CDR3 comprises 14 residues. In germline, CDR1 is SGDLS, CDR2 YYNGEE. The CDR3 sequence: CASSVGPGADTQYF. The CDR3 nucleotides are TGTGCCAGCAGCGTAGGCCCGGGAGCAGATACGCAGTATTTT.

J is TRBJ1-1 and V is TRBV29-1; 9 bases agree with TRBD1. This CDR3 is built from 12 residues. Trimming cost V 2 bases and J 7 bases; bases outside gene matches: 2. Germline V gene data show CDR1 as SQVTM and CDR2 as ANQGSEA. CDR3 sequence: CSVEQDRGEAFF. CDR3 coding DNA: TGCAGCGTTGAACAGGACAGGGGTGAAGCTTTCTTT.

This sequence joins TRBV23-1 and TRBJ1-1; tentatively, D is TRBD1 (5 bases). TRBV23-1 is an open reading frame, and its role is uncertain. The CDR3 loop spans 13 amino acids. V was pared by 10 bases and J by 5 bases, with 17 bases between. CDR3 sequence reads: CANQDIDGTEAFF. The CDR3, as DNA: TGCGCCAACCAGGACATCGACGGGACTGAAGCTTTCTTT.

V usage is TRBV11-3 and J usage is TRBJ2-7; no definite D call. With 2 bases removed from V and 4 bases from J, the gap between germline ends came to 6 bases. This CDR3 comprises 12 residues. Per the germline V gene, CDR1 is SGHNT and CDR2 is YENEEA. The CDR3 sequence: CASSLSGYEQYF. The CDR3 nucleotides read TGTGCCAGCAGCTTATCCGGGTACGAGCAGTACTTC.